What follows are 30 T cell receptor beta chains derived from one specimen sequenced in a study of blood T cell repertoires in COVID-19. Profiling relied on immunoSEQ multiplex PCR, and the TCRdb table lists in-frame clones only, not all of them. Of 310,000 or so clones listed, approximately 91% are singletons. Sequences were obtained from peripheral blood. These receptors all stem from a woman in her 30s with COVID-19, enrolled during active disease.

The chain recombines TRBV2 with TRBJ1-2; 10 bases agree with TRBD1. The CDR3 spans 16 residues. Trimming removed 3 bases from V and 8 bases from J; junction bases left unmatched: 12. Germline V gene lookup returns CDR1 SNHLY and CDR2 FYNNEI. In DNA form, the CDR3 reads TGTGCCAGCAGTGATGGGGACAGGGGCTGGCGGGAGGGCTACACCTTC. Encoded protein: CASSDGDRGWREGYTF.

This rearrangement joins TRBV6-5 to TRBJ1-1, with a possible D match to TRBD1 (5 bases). The V gene's germline CDR1 is MNHEY and CDR2 SVGAGI. The CDR3 spans 14 residues. V was trimmed by 8 bases and J by 3 bases, leaving 16 bases between them. The CDR3 loop reads CASAQGGSHTEAFF. CDR3 nucleotides: TGTGCCAGCGCCCAGGGAGGGTCGCACACTGAAGCTTTCTTT.

This clone was recorded once. This chain links TRBV12-3 or TRBV12-4 with TRBJ2-5; D is undetermined. V shed 3 bases and J shed 2 bases, with 7 bases lying between them. The CDR3 runs 13 residues. For the CDR3, the DNA is TGTGCCAGCAGTTTTCTATTACAAGAGACCCAGTACTTC. Translation: CASSFLLQETQYF.

The chain is built from TRBV18 and TRBJ2-5; D not certain. The CDR3 loop spans 14 amino acids. V was shortened by 1 base and J by 2 bases, with 8 bases between the two germline ends. Germline CDR1 KGHSH, CDR2 LQKENI. The CDR3 region has the DNA TGTGCCAGCTCACCACTCCAATTTCAAGAGACCCAGTACTTC. Its protein is CASSPLQFQETQYF.

The V call is TRBV19, the J call TRBJ1-5, with 8 bases lining up with TRBD1. J lost 0 bases, V lost 7 bases, and 5 bases had no gene match. CDR3 length: 15 residues. CDR1 is LNHDA, CDR2 SQIVND, per germline (reference sequence). The CDR3 DNA reads as TGTGCCAGTACCGAGACAGGGGATAGCAATCAGCCCCAGCATTTT. Translated: CASTETGDSNQPQHF.

The genes are TRBV3-1 (or the pseudogene TRBV3-2) and TRBJ2-2; D is unclear. CDR1 is LGHDT and CDR2 is YNNKEL in the germline V gene (reference sequence). With 4 bases removed from V and 8 bases from J, the gap between germline ends came to 5 bases. The CDR3 loop spans 11 amino acids. The CDR3 protein is CASSLEGELFF. The CDR3 bases are TGTGCCAGCAGCCTGGAGGGGGAGCTGTTTTTT.

V is TRBV7-8 and J is TRBJ2-5; 7 bases are shared with TRBD1. From germline, CDR1 is SGHVS and CDR2 FQNEAQ. The CDR3 totals 16 residues. Trimming took 8 bases from V and 2 from J; bases not matched to a gene: 14. CDR3 DNA sequence: TGTGCCAGCGGGGGCTTTCCAGGGGGTTTACAAGAGACCCAGTACTTC. Its protein is CASGGFPGGLQETQYF.

The chain combines TRBV11-3 with TRBJ2-3, with D tentatively TRBD2 (6 bases). Trimming took 3 bases from V and 0 from J, leaving 10 bases between them. CDR3 length: 15 amino acids. Germline CDR1 and CDR2: SGHNT and YENEEA. CDR3 amino acids: CASSFGGPSTDTQYF. The DNA of the CDR3 is TGTGCCAGCAGCTTCGGGGGACCTAGCACAGATACGCAGTATTTT.

This chain links TRBV6-6 with TRBJ2-7; TRBD1 might be the D (6 bases). The germline CDR1 and CDR2 sequences are MNHNY and SVGAGI (reference sequence). The CDR3 extends over 12 amino acids. Trimming left V 2 bases short and J 5 bases short, with 7 bases between. CDR3 loop: CASSYKGDEQYF. The CDR3 DNA sequence: TGTGCCAGCAGTTACAAGGGGGACGAGCAGTACTTC.

The chain joins TRBV6-1 to TRBJ2-7, with 11 bases matching TRBD1. CDR3 length equals 16 residues. Germline V gene data show CDR1 as MNHNS and CDR2 as SASEGT. V was clipped by 4 bases and J by 0 bases; unmatched bases: 5. This CDR3 reads CASSVIGTGGSYEQYF. CDR3 DNA sequence: TGTGCCAGCAGTGTAATCGGGACAGGGGGCTCCTACGAGCAGTACTTC.

The V call is TRBV19, the J call TRBJ2-4; the D gene is possibly TRBD1 (8 bases). CDR3 length equals 14 residues. With 5 bases removed from V and 6 bases from J, the gap between germline ends came to 14 bases. Germline V gives CDR1 LNHDA, CDR2 SQIVND (reference sequence). The CDR3 DNA sequence: TGTGCCAGTAGTTTGACAGGGGAGGGAAACATTCAGTACTTC. Translating gives CASSLTGEGNIQYF.

This chain links TRBV27 with TRBJ1-2, with D possibly matching TRBD1 (6 bases). CDR1 is MNHEY, CDR2 SMNVEV, per germline (reference sequence). Trimming pared 0 bases from V and 6 bases from J, leaving 17 bases between. CDR3 size: 16 residues. In DNA, the CDR3 is TGTGCCAGCAGTTTATCGGACCCACAGGGTCCGCATGGCTACACCTTC. Its translation: CASSLSDPQGPHGYTF.

The rearrangement uses TRBV6-4 and TRBJ2-2, with 7 bases fitting TRBD1. The CDR3 sequence is 15 residues long. J lost 4 bases, V lost 6 bases, and 8 bases had no gene match. The germline gives CDR1 MRHNA, CDR2 SNTAGT. The CDR3 loop is CASREDRTGTGELFF. CDR3 DNA sequence: TGTGCCAGCAGAGAAGACCGGACAGGCACCGGGGAGCTGTTTTTT.

This chain uses TRBV14 with TRBJ1-2; 8 bases are a match to TRBD1. The germline V gene has CDR1 SGHDN and CDR2 FVKESK. V dropped 1 base and J dropped 0; count of bases not matched to a gene: 7. This CDR3 has 17 residues. The CDR3 spells CASSQVRDRNSNYGYTF. CDR3 DNA sequence: TGTGCCAGCAGCCAAGTAAGGGACAGGAACTCTAACTATGGCTACACCTTC.

The genes are TRBV7-2 and TRBJ1-1; tentatively, D is TRBD1 (6 bases). The CDR3 is 14 amino acids. V lost 7 bases to trimming and J lost 0 bases, with 12 bases between them. Germline assignment: CDR1 SGHTA and CDR2 FQGNSA. CDR3 protein: CASTRQALNTEAFF. The DNA for the CDR3 is TGTGCCAGCACCCGACAGGCCTTGAACACTGAAGCTTTCTTT.

V and J are TRBV5-6 and TRBJ1-1, with a possible D match to TRBD1 (5 bases). The CDR3 is 15 residues long. Trimming stripped 4 bases from V and 0 bases from J, with 13 bases between. Per the germline V gene, CDR1 is SGHDT and CDR2 is YYEEEE. The CDR3 reads CASSTIDSMNTEAFF. CDR3 DNA: TGTGCCAGCAGCACGATAGACAGCATGAACACTGAAGCTTTCTTT.

The J gene is TRBJ1-1, the V gene TRBV11-3; D is ambiguous. The CDR3 is 13 amino acids. CDR1 is SGHNT, CDR2 YENEEA, per germline. V lost 5 bases to trimming and J lost 5 bases, with 12 bases between them. The CDR3 region is CASSLLQATEAFF. The DNA of the CDR3 is TGTGCCAGCAGCCTACTCCAAGCGACTGAAGCTTTCTTT. The complete variable domain, with remaining parts taken from reference TRBV11-3 and TRBJ1-1, reads EAGVVQSPRYKIIEKKQPVAFWCNPISGHNTLYWYLQNLGQGPELLIRYENEEAVDDSQLPKDRFSAERLKGVDSTLKIQPAELGDSAVYLCASSLLQATEAFFGQGTRLTVV.

This chain connects TRBV6-4 to TRBJ2-7, with a weak D call TRBD2 (5 bases). V lost 3 bases, J lost 2 bases, and 11 bases lay in between. The CDR3 has 14 residues. Germline assignment: CDR1 MRHNA and CDR2 SNTAGT. The CDR3 loop is CASSEKRRPYEQYF. The CDR3 DNA reads TGTGCCAGCAGTGAAAAGCGGCGCCCCTACGAGCAGTACTTC.

The gene calls are TRBV27 and TRBJ1-1, with D unclear. V dropped 5 bases and J dropped 1 base, with 11 bases sitting between them. The CDR3 length is 14 residues. Germline V lookup: CDR1 MNHEY, CDR2 SMNVEV (reference sequence). For the CDR3, the DNA is TGTGCCAGCAGTCACCATGGAGGGAACACTGAAGCTTTCTTT. It specifies CASSHHGGNTEAFF.

The CDR3 coding sequence is TGTGCCAGTAGTCCCTCTAGGCCGGGTAACACTGAAGCTTTCTTT. Encoded protein: CASSPSRPGNTEAFF. The chain links TRBV19 to TRBJ1-1, with D hard to call. Per germline, CDR1 LNHDA and CDR2 SQIVND (reference sequence). This CDR3 is 15 amino acids long. The germline V and J ends were trimmed by 5 bases and 2 bases, with 15 bases remaining between them.

The CDR3 protein is CASSPGLAAPYEQYF. The CDR3 DNA is TGTGCCAGCAGCCCGGGACTAGCGGCACCCTACGAGCAGTACTTC. V usage is TRBV3-1 (or the pseudogene TRBV3-2) and J usage is TRBJ2-7; 11 bases align to TRBD2. Germline CDR1 and CDR2: LGHDT and YNNKEL (reference sequence). There are 15 residues in the CDR3. V lost 4 bases and J lost 2; bases outside the gene matches: 4.

The rearrangement joins TRBV5-1 to TRBJ2-2, with TRBD1 identical over 8 bases. CDR3 length: 15 amino acids. Germline V gene data show CDR1 as SGHRS and CDR2 as YFSETQ. Trimming removed 3 bases from V and 7 bases from J; junction bases left unmatched: 8. The CDR3 region has the DNA TGCGCCAGCAGCTCATCAGGGGGCGTCGGCGGGGAGCTGTTTTTT. The encoded protein is CASSSSGGVGGELFF.

V gene TRBV7-6 combines with J gene TRBJ2-1; 11 bases match TRBD2. This CDR3 is 15 amino acids long. CDR1 and CDR2 from the germline V gene are SGHVS and FNYEAQ. V trimming: 5 bases; J trimming: 9 bases; junction bases outside the gene matches: 9. CDR3 nucleotide sequence: TGTGCCAGCAGCCTATTTAGCGGGAGGGCTGCTGAGCAGTTCTTC. Translating it yields CASSLFSGRAAEQFF.

V usage is TRBV13 and J usage is TRBJ2-3; 7 nucleotides align to TRBD2. Germline values: CDR1 PRHDT, CDR2 FYEKMQ (reference sequence). V lost 1 base and J lost 3; bases outside the gene matches: 7. CDR3 size: 16 residues. The CDR3 sequence: CASSLAPAGRTDTQYF. CDR3 bases: TGTGCCAGCAGCTTAGCGCCAGCGGGAAGGACAGATACGCAGTATTTT. Full variable domain (rest looked up from reference TRBV13 and TRBJ2-3): AAGVIQSPRHLIKEKRETATLKCYPIPRHDTVYWYQQGPGQDPQFLISFYEKMQSDKGSIPDRFSAQQFSDYHSELNMSSLELGDSALYFCASSLAPAGRTDTQYFGPGTRLTVL.

The J gene is TRBJ1-2, the V gene TRBV18; D ambiguous. V was trimmed by 3 bases and J by 2 bases, leaving 13 bases between them. Germline V gives CDR1 KGHSH, CDR2 LQKENI. The CDR3 has 15 residues. As DNA, the CDR3 is TGTGCCAGCTCACCCACCGTAGATGCCAACTATGGCTACACCTTC. Translation gives CASSPTVDANYGYTF.

The rearrangement uses TRBV19 and TRBJ2-1; 8 nucleotides agree with TRBD2. The germline V gene has CDR1 LNHDA and CDR2 SQIVND (reference sequence). V trimming: 2 bases; J trimming: 3 bases; junction bases outside the gene matches: 3. The CDR3 runs to 15 residues. The CDR3 protein is CASSISGSIYNEQFF. In DNA, the CDR3 is TGTGCCAGTAGTATAAGCGGGAGTATCTACAATGAGCAGTTCTTC.

This clone has more than one count but fewer than ten. V and J are TRBV19 and TRBJ2-3, with D unresolved. Trimming cost V 5 bases and J 2 bases, with 8 bases left between them. Germline CDR1 is LNHDA and CDR2 is SQIVND (reference sequence). The CDR3 is 13 residues long. The CDR3 region is CASSRRNTDTQYF. CDR3 DNA sequence: TGTGCCAGTAGTCGGCGGAACACAGATACGCAGTATTTT. Variable domain in full (rest from reference TRBV19 and TRBJ2-3): DGGITQSPKYLFRKEGQNVTLSCEQNLNHDAMYWYRQDPGQGLRLIYYSQIVNDFQKGDIAEGYSVSREKKESFPLTVTSAQKNPTAFYLCASSRRNTDTQYFGPGTRLTVL.

This chain links TRBV30 with TRBJ2-3; D might be TRBD2 (6 bases). The germline V gene encodes CDR1 GTSNPN and CDR2 SVGIG (reference sequence). Trimming removed 4 bases at V and 5 bases at J, with 10 bases between. CDR3 length equals 12 residues. The CDR3 is CAWNGGEDTQYF. Written as DNA, the CDR3 is TGTGCCTGGAACGGGGGTGAAGATACGCAGTATTTT.

The V and J genes are TRBV12-5 and TRBJ2-7; possibly TRBD2 for D (7 bases). CDR3 length: 14 residues. The V end lost 6 bases, the J end lost 0 bases, and 12 bases lay between the germline ends. CDR1 LGHNT and CDR2 FRNRAP come from the germline V gene. In nucleotides, the CDR3 is TGTGCTAGTGGGCCGGGGGGCAGCTCCTACGAGCAGTACTTC. Translating gives CASGPGGSSYEQYF.

Comment on this clone: This specimen includes other DNA sequences encoding the same CDR3. The chain employs TRBV11-2 and TRBJ2-5; weak D call: TRBD1 (5 bases). Germline V gives CDR1 SGHAT, CDR2 FQNNGV. The V and J ends lost 2 bases and 5 bases respectively, with 6 bases between them. The CDR3 loop spans 12 amino acids. The chain's CDR3 is CASSLNRETQYF. In DNA form, the CDR3 reads TGTGCCAGCAGCTTAAACAGGGAGACCCAGTACTTC.